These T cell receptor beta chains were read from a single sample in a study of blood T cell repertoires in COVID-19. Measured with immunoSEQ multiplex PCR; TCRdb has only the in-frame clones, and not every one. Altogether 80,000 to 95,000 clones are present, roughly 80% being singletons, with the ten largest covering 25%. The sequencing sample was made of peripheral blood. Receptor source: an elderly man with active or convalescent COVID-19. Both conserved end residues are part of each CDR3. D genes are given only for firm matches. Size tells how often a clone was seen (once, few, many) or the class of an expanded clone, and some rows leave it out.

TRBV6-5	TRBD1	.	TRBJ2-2	TGTGCCAGCAACAGGGGGCAGGTCGGGGAGCTGTTTTTT	CASNRGQVGELFF
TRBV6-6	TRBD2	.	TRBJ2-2	TGTGCCAGCAGCCGAGCGGGGATCGGGCCTAACACCGGGGAGCTGTTTTTT	CASSRAGIGPNTGELFF
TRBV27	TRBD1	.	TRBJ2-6	TGTGCCAGCAGCAGGACAGGGTTGGAGGCCAACGTCCTGACTTTC	CASSRTGLEANVLTF
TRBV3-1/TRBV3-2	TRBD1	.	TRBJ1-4	TGTGCCAGCAGCCAACAGGACAGGGGGCAAGAAAAACTGTTTTTT	CASSQQDRGQEKLFF
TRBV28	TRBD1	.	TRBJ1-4	TGTGCCAGCAGGACGACAGGGAAGTACGAAAAACTGTTTTTT	CASRTTGKYEKLFF
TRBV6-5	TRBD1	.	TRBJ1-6	TGTGCCAGCAGTTCTCGACAGGGCTCCTATAATTCACCCCTCCACTTT	CASSSRQGSYNSPLHF
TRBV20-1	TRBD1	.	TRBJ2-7	TGCAGTGCTAGTTCCAGGACAGGGATTTACGAGCAGTACTTC	CSASSRTGIYEQYF
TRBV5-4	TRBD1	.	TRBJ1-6	TGTGCCAGCAGCCCGGGACAGGGGAAAGGGTCACCCCTCCACTTT	CASSPGQGKGSPLHF
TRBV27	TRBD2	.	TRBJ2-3	TGTGCCAGCAGTTTAGCCCGGACTAGCCAGAACAAGTATTTT	CASSLARTSQNKYF
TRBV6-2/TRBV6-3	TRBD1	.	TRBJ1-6	TGTGCCAGCAGTGTCCGGGACAGAGCCAATTCACCCCTCCACTTT	CASSVRDRANSPLHF
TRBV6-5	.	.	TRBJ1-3	TGTGCCAGCAGTCGGGGGGGCGTAGGAAACACCATATATTTT	CASSRGGVGNTIYF
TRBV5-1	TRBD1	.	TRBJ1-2	TGCGCCAGCAGCCCAACAGGGGGGGGTGAAAGCTACACCTTC	CASSPTGGGESYTF
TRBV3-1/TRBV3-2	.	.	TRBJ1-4	TGTGCCAGCAGCCCTAAAGCACCGGCGGGTGAAAAACTGTTTTTT	CASSPKAPAGEKLFF
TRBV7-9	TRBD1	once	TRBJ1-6	TGTGCCAGCAGCCCTCCCGGGACAGCCAATTCACCCCTCCACTTT	CASSPPGTANSPLHF
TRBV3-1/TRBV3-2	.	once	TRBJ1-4	TGTGCCAGCAGCCAAGCCTCCCAGGGGAATGAAAAACTGTTTTTT	CASSQASQGNEKLFF
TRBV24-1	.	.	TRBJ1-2	TGTGCCACCAGTGACGCCCTGTCTCAGGGTGCTGGCTACACCTTC	CATSDALSQGAGYTF
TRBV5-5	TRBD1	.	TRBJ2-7	TGTGCCAGCAGCTTCGGACAGGGTGGTTACGAGCAGTACTTC	CASSFGQGGYEQYF
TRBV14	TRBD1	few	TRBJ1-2	TGTGCCAGCAGCCAACGACAGGGGGCTTTTGGCTACACCTTC	CASSQRQGAFGYTF
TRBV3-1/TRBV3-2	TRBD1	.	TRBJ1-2	TGTGCCAGTTCCCCTCGGGACAGGCCGTATGGCTACACCTTC	CASSPRDRPYGYTF
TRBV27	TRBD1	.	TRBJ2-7	TGTGCCAGCAGGCAGGACAGGGGAACCTACGAGCAGTACTTC	CASRQDRGTYEQYF
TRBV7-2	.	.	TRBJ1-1	TGTGCCAGCAGCCCCCCTTCGGTGGGGGCGAACACTGAAGCTTTCTTT	CASSPPSVGANTEAFF
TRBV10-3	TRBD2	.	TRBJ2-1	TGTGCCATCAGTGAGTCCGGCGGGGGGGCACGCAATGAGCAGTTCTTC	CAISESGGGARNEQFF
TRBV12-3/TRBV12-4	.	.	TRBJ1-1	TGTGCCAGCAGTTTTTCGGGGTACACTGAAGCTTTCTTT	CASSFSGYTEAFF
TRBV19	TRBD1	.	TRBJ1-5	TGTGCCAGTAGGGGTCATCAGGGGGACAATCAGCCCCAGCATTTT	CASRGHQGDNQPQHF
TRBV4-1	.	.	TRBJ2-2	TGCGCCAGCAGCTTACCGCAGGGGTTTAACACCGGGGAGCTGTTTTTT	CASSLPQGFNTGELFF
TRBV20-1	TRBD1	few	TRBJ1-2	TGCAGTGCTAGTAATGGTCAGGGGGCGACTCGTATGGAGGGCTACACCTTC	CSASNGQGATRMEGYTF
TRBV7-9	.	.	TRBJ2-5	TGTGCCAGCAGCTTAGACTCCTCGGAGACCCAGTACTTC	CASSLDSSETQYF
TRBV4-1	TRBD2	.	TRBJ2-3	TGCGCCAGCAGCCAAGAACCCACTAGCGGGGTCACAGATACGCAGTATTTT	CASSQEPTSGVTDTQYF
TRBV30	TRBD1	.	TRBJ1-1	TGTGCCTGGAAGAAGGGGGCAATGAACACTGAAGCTTTCTTT	CAWKKGAMNTEAFF
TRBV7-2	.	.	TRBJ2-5	TGTGCCAGCAGCTCCGGACTCCCCCCGGAGACCCAGTACTTC	CASSSGLPPETQYF
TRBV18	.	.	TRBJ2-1	TGTGCCAGCTCACCCCGGGTCTTGGATGAGCAGTTCTTC	CASSPRVLDEQFF
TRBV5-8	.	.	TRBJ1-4	TGTGCCAGCAGCTTGTGGGGGGACGAAAAACTGTTTTTT	CASSLWGDEKLFF
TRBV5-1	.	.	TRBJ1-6	TGCGCCAGCAGCTTGGGGCAGGGCCGAAATTCACCCCTCCACTTT	CASSLGQGRNSPLHF
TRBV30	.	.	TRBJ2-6	TGTGCTCAGGGCCCCCCTGGGGCCAACGTCCTGACTTTC	CAQGPPGANVLTF
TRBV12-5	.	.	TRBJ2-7	TGTGCTAGTGGTTTGTTTGGCGGAGCCTACGAGCAGTACTTC	CASGLFGGAYEQYF
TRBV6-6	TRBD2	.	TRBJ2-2	TGTGCCAGCAGCGCCCGCGGGGGATCGAACACCGGGGAGCTGTTTTTT	CASSARGGSNTGELFF
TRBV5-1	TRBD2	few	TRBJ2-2	TGCGCCAGCAGCGGAGGCGGGGGCACCGGGGAGCTGTTTTTT	CASSGGGGTGELFF
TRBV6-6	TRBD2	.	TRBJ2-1	TGTGCCAGCAGACCGACTAGCGGGGGGGCCTACAATGAGCAGTTCTTC	CASRPTSGGAYNEQFF
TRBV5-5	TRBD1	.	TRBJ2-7	TGTGCCAGCAGCTTGATCACAGGGGCCTACGAGCAGTACTTC	CASSLITGAYEQYF
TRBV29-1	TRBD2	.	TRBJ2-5	TGCAGCGCCAGTCGGGGAGGGCGGGAGACCCAGTACTTC	CSASRGGRETQYF
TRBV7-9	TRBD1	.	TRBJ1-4	TGTGCCAGCAGACAGGGGGCGAATAATGAAAAACTGTTTTTT	CASRQGANNEKLFF
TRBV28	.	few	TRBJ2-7	TGTGCCAGCAGTTCGGTAGGGAGTAAGCAGTACTTC	CASSSVGSKQYF
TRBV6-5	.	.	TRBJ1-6	TGTGCCAGCACATTAACAGGTTCACCCCTCCACTTT	CASTLTGSPLHF
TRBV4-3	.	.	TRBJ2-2	TGCGCCAGCAGCCAAGAAGGTCGGCAGGGGGGAGAGCAACTGTTTTTT	CASSQEGRQGGEQLFF
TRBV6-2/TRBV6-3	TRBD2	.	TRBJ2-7	TGTGCCAGCAGTCCACTAGCGGGGGGAGAGCAGTACTTC	CASSPLAGGEQYF
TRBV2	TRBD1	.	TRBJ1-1	TGTGCCAGCCTGGACAGGGCGTACACTGAAGCTTTCTTT	CASLDRAYTEAFF
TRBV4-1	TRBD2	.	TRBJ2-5	TGCGCCAGCAGCCAAGACCCAAGTAGCGGGATACAAGAGACCCAGTACTTC	CASSQDPSSGIQETQYF
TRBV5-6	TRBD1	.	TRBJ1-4	TGTGCCAGCAGCTTGGAGGCAGGGGGTGAAAAACTGTTTTTT	CASSLEAGGEKLFF
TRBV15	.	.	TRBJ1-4	TGTGCCACCGGAGAGGTTAGCGGGGAAAAACTGTTTTTT	CATGEVSGEKLFF
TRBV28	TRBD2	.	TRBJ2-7	TGTGCCAGCAAACGGTCCTTGGGGGGGGCCTACGAGCAGTACTTC	CASKRSLGGAYEQYF
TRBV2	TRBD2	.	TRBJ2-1	TGTGCCAGCAGTCAGGGAGGCGGGGGCTCCTACAATGAGCAGTTCTTC	CASSQGGGGSYNEQFF
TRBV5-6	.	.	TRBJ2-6	TGTGCCAGCAGATTTCGGGGAGCTGGGGCCAACGTCCTGACTTTC	CASRFRGAGANVLTF
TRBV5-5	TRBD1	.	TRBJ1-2	TGTGCCAGCAGCCCAGCAGGGGGTTTCGGGGGCTACACCTTC	CASSPAGGFGGYTF
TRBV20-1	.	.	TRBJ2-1	TGCAGTGCTCAACAGGGCAATGAGCAGTTCTTC	CSAQQGNEQFF